The next 24 T cell receptor beta chains were all read from a single sample in a study of CD8 T cells in Susac syndrome. A quantity of roughly 0.5 to 1 ug RNA underwent reverse transcription using random hexamers. TCRdb redid the calling of the immunoSEQ multiplex PCR reads with MiXCR, one entry per CDR3 protein. The data show 400,000 or so distinct CDR3 sequences, 85% seen once. Sequenced input: CD8+ T cells from PBMCs. The receptors originated from a human donor with multiple sclerosis.

This chain connects TRBV6-5 to TRBJ2-1; 7 nucleotides line up with TRBD2. Trimming removed 0 bases from V and 8 bases from J; junction bases left unmatched: 10. Per germline, CDR1 MNHEY and CDR2 SVGAGI. The CDR3 sequence is 16 residues long. CDR3 residues: CASSYSIVGRRHEQFF. For the CDR3, the DNA is TGTGCCAGCAGTTACTCGATCGTCGGGAGGAGGCATGAGCAGTTCTTC.

This clonotype has only one observation. The chain joins TRBV5-1 to TRBJ2-3, with TRBD1 identical over 12 bases. Germline CDR1 reads SGHRS; CDR2 reads YFSETQ. CDR3 size: 17 residues. V was pared by 4 bases and J by 5 bases, with 11 bases of the junction left unmatched. The CDR3 loop is CASSPGPGQGAGDTQYF. For the CDR3, the DNA is TGCGCCAGCAGCCCAGGTCCGGGACAGGGGGCAGGAGATACGCAGTATTTT.

A word on this clonotype: One end of the junction varies from germline; a read error may be responsible. This chain links TRBV27 with TRBJ2-2; TRBD1 aligns across 7 bases. This CDR3 is 16 amino acids long. The germline V gene encodes CDR1 MNHEY and CDR2 SMNVEV (reference sequence). The CDR3 nucleotides read TGTGCCAGCAGTCCTTGGACAGGACTGAACACCGGGGAGCTATTTTTT. Residues: CASSPWTGLNTGELFF.

On this clonotype: As the CDR3 is not closed by the conserved phenylalanine or tryptophan, this likely results from a read error. The chain links TRBV6-1 to TRBJ2-5; 9 bases line up with TRBD2. The CDR3 totals 18 residues. V lost 6 bases, J lost 0 bases, and 14 bases stayed unmatched. The germline CDR1 and CDR2 sequences are MNHNS and SASEGT. The CDR3 is CASSQYTGTSPYQETQYL. CDR3 nucleotide sequence: TGTGCCAGCAGCCAATACACCGGGACTAGCCCGTACCAAGAGACCCAGTACTTG.

The gene calls are TRBV6-5 and TRBJ2-7; 8 nucleotides agree with TRBD2. V shed 0 bases and J 0 bases; nucleotides not matched to a gene: 7. CDR1 and CDR2 from the germline V gene are MNHEY and SVGAGI. This CDR3 is built from 17 residues. The CDR3 loop is CASSYSGSGTSSYEQYF. CDR3 bases: TGTGCCAGCAGTTACTCGGGAAGTGGGACTAGCTCCTACGAGCAGTACTTC.

The V and J genes are TRBV5-1 and TRBJ2-7; D possibly uses TRBD1 or TRBD2 (5 bases each). Germline-derived CDR1 and CDR2 are SGHRS and YFSETQ. The CDR3 contains 17 residues. V lost 0 bases, J lost 4 bases, and 20 bases lay in between. CDR3 in DNA: TGCGCCAGCAGCTTGGAAGCAGGGACGCCATCTCCGTACGAGCAGTACTTC. It translates to CASSLEAGTPSPYEQYF.

V gene TRBV12-3 or TRBV12-4 combines with J gene TRBJ2-1; the match to TRBD2 covers 11 bases. Losses at the gene ends were 4 bases for V and 14 bases for J; bases not matched to a gene: 7. The CDR3 is made up of 13 amino acids. The CDR3 nucleotides are TGTGCCAGCAGTTCCCTACTAGCGGGAGCTGAGTTCTTC. Translation: CASSSLLAGAEFF.

The genes are TRBV6-1 and TRBJ2-7, with D perhaps TRBD2 (5 bases). V gave up 5 bases and J gave up 5 bases, with 22 bases separating them. Germline CDR1 reads MNHNS; CDR2 reads SASEGT. The CDR3 is made up of 16 amino acids. In DNA, the CDR3 is TGTGCCAGCAGTAGCCCGCGCGGGTTTCTTTTCCACGAGCAGTACTTC. Its protein is CASSSPRGFLFHEQYF.

CDR3 amino acids: CASSEAPAGTEDNEQFF. The DNA of the CDR3 is TGTGCCAGCAGTGAAGCTCCGGCCGGGACAGAAGACAATGAGCAGTTCTTC. The V and J genes are TRBV6-1 and TRBJ2-1; 7 positions match TRBD1. Germline loops: CDR1 MNHNS, CDR2 SASEGT. The CDR3 runs 17 residues. Unmatched junction bases numbered 10, after V lost 0 bases and J lost 5 bases.

The chain couples TRBV20-1 to TRBJ1-2; D not resolved. This CDR3 contains 14 residues. Germline loops: CDR1 DFQATT, CDR2 SNEGSKA (reference sequence). The V and J ends lost 0 bases and 0 bases respectively, with 8 bases between them. The CDR3 spells CSARELGSNYGYTF. CDR3 in DNA: TGCAGTGCTAGAGAGCTCGGGTCTAACTATGGCTACACCTTC.

This chain joins TRBV19 and TRBJ1-1; 7 bases map to TRBD1. CDR1 is LNHDA and CDR2 is SQIVND in the germline V gene (reference sequence). The CDR3 extends over 15 amino acids. V was pared by 4 bases and J by 1 base, with 6 bases of the junction left unmatched. The CDR3 spells CASSTRDRQNTEAFF. CDR3 coding DNA: TGTGCCAGTAGTACCCGGGACAGACAGAACACTGAAGCTTTCTTT.

The chain is built from TRBV6-2 or TRBV6-3 and TRBJ2-2; D unclear. From germline, CDR1 is MNHEY and CDR2 SVGEGT. The CDR3 sequence is 13 residues long. With 8 bases removed from V and 1 base from J, the gap between germline ends came to 8 bases. The CDR3 loop is CASPNQNTGELFF. In nucleotides, the CDR3 is TGTGCCAGCCCCAATCAGAACACCGGGGAGCTGTTTTTT.

The rearrangement joins TRBV6-5 to TRBJ2-4; 8 nucleotides match TRBD1. CDR1 is MNHEY, CDR2 SVGAGI, per germline. Trimming at V came to 5 bases and at J to 6 bases, leaving 9 bases not matched to a gene. This CDR3 has 15 amino acids. The CDR3 nucleotides are TGTGCCAGCAGTAGTCGGACAGGGCGGTTAAACATTCAGTACTTC. Translation: CASSSRTGRLNIQYF.

The V and J genes are TRBV9 and TRBJ1-1; D gene uncertain. V shed 4 bases and J shed 5 bases, with 21 bases lying between them. Germline values: CDR1 SGDLS, CDR2 YYNGEE. CDR3 length: 16 residues. This chain's CDR3 is CASSPRQVEVSTEAFF. Here the CDR3 DNA reads TGTGCCAGCAGCCCCCGCCAGGTAGAGGTAAGTACTGAAGCTTTCTTT.

This rearrangement joins TRBV19 to TRBJ1-1; 8 bases line up with TRBD1. V lost 4 bases to trimming and J lost 3 bases; unmatched junction nucleotides: 7. The germline CDR1 and CDR2 sequences are LNHDA and SQIVND (reference sequence). The CDR3 length is 15 residues. The CDR3 nucleotides read TGTGCCAGTAGTACCTGGACAGGGAAGGACACTGAAGCTTTCTTT. Translation: CASSTWTGKDTEAFF.

This clonotype was recorded once. The rearrangement uses TRBV6-1 and TRBJ1-1; no clear D gene. This CDR3 has 13 residues. The V end lost 3 bases, the J end lost 1 base, and 6 bases lay between the germline ends. CDR1 and CDR2 (germline): MNHNS, SASEGT. In DNA form, the CDR3 reads TGTGCCAGCAGTGAGATGGCGAACACTGAAGCTTTCTTT. It yields the protein CASSEMANTEAFF.

This clonotype was observed once. This chain connects TRBV12-3 or TRBV12-4 to TRBJ1-1; tentatively, D is TRBD1 (6 bases). V was trimmed by 3 bases and J by 3 bases, leaving 20 bases between them. The CDR3 covers 17 residues. CDR3: CASSFGTGGGFYTEAFF. The CDR3 region has the DNA TGTGCCAGCAGTTTTGGGACCGGGGGCGGATTTTACACTGAAGCTTTCTTT.

The J gene is TRBJ1-1, the V gene TRBV3-1, with 8 positions matching TRBD1. V lost 1 base and J lost 8; bases outside the gene matches: 6. Per the germline V gene, CDR1 is LGHDT and CDR2 is YNNKEL (reference sequence). The CDR3 is 14 residues long. DNA for the CDR3: TGTGCCAGCAGCCAAGGACAGGGGATTCAAGAAGCTTTCTTT. Its protein product is CASSQGQGIQEAFF.

The chain couples TRBV7-9 to TRBJ2-5; the D gene could be TRBD1 or TRBD2 (5 bases each). Trimming took 0 bases from V and 1 from J, leaving 12 bases between them. This CDR3 has 16 residues. Germline CDR1 reads SEHNR; CDR2 reads FQNEAQ (reference sequence). In DNA, the CDR3 is TGTGCCAGCAGCTTAGCGACGGGACGGTCCCAAGAGACCCAGTACTTC. Translated: CASSLATGRSQETQYF.

CDR3 sequence reads: CASSDAGLNTEAFF. CDR3 sequence (DNA): TGTGCCAGCAGTGACGCGGGGTTGAACACTGAAGCTTTCTTT. The J gene is TRBJ1-1, the V gene TRBV6-2 or TRBV6-3; no reliable D call. Trimming left V 5 bases short and J 0 bases short, with 10 bases between. In germline, CDR1 is MNHEY, CDR2 SVGEGT. The CDR3 has 14 residues.

The rearrangement uses TRBV11-3 and TRBJ2-1, with D possibly being TRBD1 (6 bases). V lost 5 bases, J lost 2 bases, and 16 bases lay in between. The CDR3 has 16 amino acids. CDR1 is SGHNT, CDR2 YENEEA, per germline. CDR3 loop: CASSPRTARAYNEQFF. DNA of the CDR3: TGTGCCAGCAGCCCAAGGACAGCGCGAGCCTACAATGAGCAGTTCTTC.

The chain combines TRBV7-9 with TRBJ1-2; 9 bases line up with TRBD1. The J segment lost 6 bases and the V segment lost 4 bases, leaving 9 bases of the junction unmatched. CDR1 is SEHNR and CDR2 is FQNEAQ in the germline V gene (reference sequence). The CDR3 sequence is 15 residues long. CDR3 nucleotide sequence: TGTGCCAGCAGCTCTCCCGGGACAGGGAAGGATGGCTACACCTTC. Residues: CASSSPGTGKDGYTF.

V is TRBV2 and J is TRBJ2-3; D possibly matches TRBD1 or TRBD2 (6 bases each). The CDR3 runs to 17 residues. Germline V gene lookup returns CDR1 SNHLY and CDR2 FYNNEI. The ends were cut back, 2 bases at V and 4 bases at J, with 19 bases in the middle. CDR3 nucleotide sequence: TGTGCCAGCAGTGAATTTGGGGGGCGCGGTGAATCAGATACGCAGTATTTT. Amino acids: CASSEFGGRGESDTQYF.

The rearrangement joins TRBV2 to TRBJ2-1; TRBD2 agrees at 11 bases. From germline, CDR1 is SNHLY and CDR2 FYNNEI. V lost 10 bases and J lost 1; bases outside the gene matches: 3. The CDR3 totals 14 residues. DNA of the CDR3: TGTGCCAACCTAGCGGGAGGATCCTACAATGAGCAGTTCTTC. Its translation: CANLAGGSYNEQFF.